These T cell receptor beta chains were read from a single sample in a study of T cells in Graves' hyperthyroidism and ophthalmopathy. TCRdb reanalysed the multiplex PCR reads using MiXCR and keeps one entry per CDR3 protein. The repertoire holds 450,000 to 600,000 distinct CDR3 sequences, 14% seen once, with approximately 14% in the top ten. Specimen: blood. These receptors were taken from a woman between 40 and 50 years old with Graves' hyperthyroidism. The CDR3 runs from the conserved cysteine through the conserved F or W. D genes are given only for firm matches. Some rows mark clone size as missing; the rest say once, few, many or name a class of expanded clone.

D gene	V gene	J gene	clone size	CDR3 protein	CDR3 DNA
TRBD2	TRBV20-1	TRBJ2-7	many	CSARAGGSSYEQYF	TGCAGTGCTAGGGCGGGGGGAAGCTCCTACGAGCAGTACTTC
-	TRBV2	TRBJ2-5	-	CASSELRGAAGTQYF	TGTGCCAGCAGTGAACTGAGGGGGGCCGCAGGGACCCAGTACTTC
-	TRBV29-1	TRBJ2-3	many	CSVRKEDTQYF	TGCAGCGTTAGAAAGGAGGATACGCAGTATTTT
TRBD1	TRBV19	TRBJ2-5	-	CASSLGTGAPQYF	TGTGCCAGTAGCCTTGGGACAGGGGCGCCCCAGTACTTC
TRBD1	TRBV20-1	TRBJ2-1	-	CSTGTGREQFF	TGCAGTACCGGGACAGGGCGGGAGCAGTTCTTC
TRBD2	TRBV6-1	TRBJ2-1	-	CASSHRGTTISSNNEQFF	TGTGCCAGCAGCCATCGGGGGACTACCATCAGTTCGAACAATGAGCAGTTCTTC
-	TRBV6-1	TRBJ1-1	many	CASTTNRETTEAFF	TGTGCCAGCACCACAAACAGGGAGACCACTGAAGCTTTCTTT
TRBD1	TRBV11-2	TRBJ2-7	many	CASSAGTGGTYEQYF	TGTGCCAGCAGCGCCGGGACAGGGGGTACCTACGAGCAGTACTTC
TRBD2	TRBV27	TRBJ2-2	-	CASSGLAGVSAGELFF	TGTGCCAGCTCAGGACTAGCGGGAGTTAGCGCCGGGGAGCTGTTTTTT
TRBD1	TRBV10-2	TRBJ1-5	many	CASAWTGENQPQHF	TGCGCCAGCGCTTGGACAGGGGAGAATCAGCCCCAGCATTTT
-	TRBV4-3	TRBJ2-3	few	CASSQVTPTTDTQYF	TGCGCCAGCAGCCAAGTAACACCAACCACAGATACGCAGTATTTT
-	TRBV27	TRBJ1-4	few	CASSPSTGLELFF	TGTGCCAGCAGTCCCTCTACAGGGTTGGAACTGTTTTTT
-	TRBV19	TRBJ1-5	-	CASSIIDGTYQPQHF	TGTGCCAGTAGTATCATTGACGGGACCTATCAGCCCCAGCATTTT
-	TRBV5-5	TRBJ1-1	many	CASSPAGTEAFF	TGTGCCAGCAGCCCGGCCGGCACTGAAGCTTTCTTT